Listed below are T cell receptor beta chains from one sample, sequenced in a study of Ad26.COV2.S vaccination and SARS-CoV-2 variants. Sequenced by immunoSEQ multiplex PCR; TCRdb stores in-frame clones only, minus some. The sample carries about 480,000 clones, roughly 85% recorded once. The starting material was peripheral blood, obtained in a trial of Ad26.COV2.S vaccine versus placebo. The receptors derive from a person between 18 and 60 years old who received the Ad26.COV2.S COVID-19 vaccine or a placebo. Both conserved end residues are part of each CDR3. The D gene is left open where the match is weak. The size of a clone is reported for some rows only, either as once, few or many, or as a class for expanded clones.

>-|TRBV9|12|TRBJ2-1|-
TGTGCCAGCAGCGTATCCGAAACTGAGCAGTTCTTC
CASSVSETEQFF
>-|TRBV4-1|16|TRBJ2-2|TRBD1
TGCGCCAGCAGCCAAGTTTCAGGGGGTGGGACCGGGGAGCTGTTTTTT
CASSQVSGGGTGELFF
>-|TRBV6-5|13|TRBJ2-4|-
TGTGCCAGCAGTTACACGCGCGGGAACATTCAGTACTTC
CASSYTRGNIQYF
>-|TRBV28|14|TRBJ2-3|-
TGTGCCAGCAAGGCAGGCGCTAGCACAGATACGCAGTATTTT
CASKAGASTDTQYF
>-|TRBV19|17|TRBJ1-2|TRBD1
TGTGCCAGTAGTGTCACCGACAGGGGGCGTCCCCATTATGGCTACACCTTC
CASSVTDRGRPHYGYTF
>-|TRBV4-3|20|TRBJ2-1|TRBD2
TGCGCCAGCAGCCAAGGGGGTCGGCTTAGCGGGGTTATGTATGGGGATGAGCAGTTCTTC
CASSQGGRLSGVMYGDEQFF
>-|TRBV15|13|TRBJ2-5|TRBD2
TGTGCCACCAGCAGGGGGGGGGAGGAGACCCAGTACTTC
CATSRGGEETQYF
>-|TRBV6-2/TRBV6-3|11|TRBJ2-7|-
TGTGCCAGCAGTTGGCCGGCCGAGCAGTACTTC
CASSWPAEQYF
>-|TRBV20-1|15|TRBJ2-1|TRBD2
TGCAGTGCTAGTCTTATTAGCGGGAGAGTACATGAGCAGTTCTTC
CSASLISGRVHEQFF
>once|TRBV2|13|TRBJ2-1|-
TGTGCCAGCAGTGAGGCCCGAAATGGTGAGCAGTTCTTC
CASSEARNGEQFF
>-|TRBV3-1/TRBV3-2|14|TRBJ2-5|-
TGTGCCAGCAGCCAGCACGGCCGCCAAGAGACCCAGTACTTC
CASSQHGRQETQYF
>-|TRBV30|17|TRBJ1-3|-
TGTGCCTGGAGTCACCTGGGGACCTACAACTCTGGAAACACCATATATTTT
CAWSHLGTYNSGNTIYF
>-|TRBV28|15|TRBJ1-1|TRBD1
TGTGCCAGCAGTGATCGGACAGGGGGCTTATCTGAAGCTTTCTTT
CASSDRTGGLSEAFF
>few|TRBV5-4|13|TRBJ1-2|-
TGTGCCAGCAGCCGACAGGTGGACTATGGCTACACCTTC
CASSRQVDYGYTF
>-|TRBV28|12|TRBJ1-5|-
TGTGCCAGCAACGGTGGCGGACAGCCCCAGCATTTT
CASNGGGQPQHF
>-|TRBV3-1/TRBV3-2|13|TRBJ2-7|-
TGTGCCAGCAGCCAAGGGACGCATGCTGAGCAGTACTTC
CASSQGTHAEQYF
>once|TRBV24-1|16|TRBJ2-1|-
TGTGCCACCAGTGACCCGACCCCTAGCGGCAGGGGGGAGCAGTTCTTC
CATSDPTPSGRGEQFF
>-|TRBV5-4|13|TRBJ2-1|-
TGTGCCAGCAGCTTGCCTGGAGGAGGTGAGCAGTTCTTC
CASSLPGGGEQFF
>-|TRBV11-1|13|TRBJ2-1|TRBD2
TGTGCCAGCAGCCGTACGGCTAGCGGTGAGCAGTTCTTC
CASSRTASGEQFF
>-|TRBV5-8|8|TRBJ2-7|-
TGTGCCAGCGCTCCAGGACACTTC
CASAPGHF
>-|TRBV4-1|21|TRBJ1-3|-
TGCGCCAGCAGCCAAGATGTAGGAGTCCGGGTCAGGAGGAGCTCTGGAAACACCATATATTTT
CASSQDVGVRVRRSSGNTIYF
>-|TRBV7-2|15|TRBJ1-1|-
TGTGCCAGCAGCCATAGGGGGAAGGTCAGGGCTGAAGCTTTCTTT
CASSHRGKVRAEAFF
>-|TRBV19|17|TRBJ1-4|TRBD1
TGTGCCAGTAGTATTTCAGGGGGCGCCTTCGTTAATGAAAAACTGTTTTTT
CASSISGGAFVNEKLFF
>few|TRBV23-1|13|TRBJ2-7|-
TGCGCCAGCCCGCGGGTGACTTTCGCTTCCGTGGACTTC
CASPRVTFASVDF
>-|TRBV28|12|TRBJ1-1|-
TGTGCCAGCAGCGAGTCGAACACTGAAGCTTTCTTT
CASSESNTEAFF
>-|TRBV30|14|TRBJ2-7|-
TGTGCCTGGAGTGGGGCCCGTCTACTAGGGGGGCAGTACTTC
CAWSGARLLGGQYF
>-|TRBV9|14|TRBJ1-5|-
TGTGCCAGCAGCGTGGGAATTAGCAATCAGCCCCAGCATTTT
CASSVGISNQPQHF
>-|TRBV2|17|TRBJ2-2|TRBD2
TGTGCCAGCAGAGCACCAAGGCGGGGGTTTGACACCGGGGAGCTGTTTTTT
CASRAPRRGFDTGELFF
>-|TRBV25-1|14|TRBJ1-5|-
TGTGCCAGTCGACCCACAGGATTCAATCAGCCCCAGCATTTT
CASRPTGFNQPQHF
>-|TRBV5-1|17|TRBJ1-6|-
TGCGCCAGCAGCTTGGCCGGGGTAGGGGCTGCAGGATCACCCCTCCACTTT
CASSLAGVGAAGSPLHF